These 19 T cell receptor beta chains came from one sample sequenced in a study of Ad26.COV2.S vaccination and SARS-CoV-2 variants. Some clones are missing from TCRdb's copy, which holds only in-frame ones; the method was immunoSEQ multiplex PCR. The sample holds 500,000 or so clones, around 85% seen once. As to treatment: around 19 received Ad26.COV2.S at low or high dose, single or two shots; roughly five received placebo; per-sample allocation not given. Sampling occurred on day 63 after the first vaccine or placebo injection. Specimen: peripheral blood, collected in a trial of Ad26.COV2.S vaccine versus placebo. The receptors here all came from a person aged 18 to 59 who received the Ad26.COV2.S COVID-19 vaccine or a placebo.

The V and J genes are TRBV5-4 and TRBJ1-1; 8 bases match TRBD1. This CDR3 contains 15 residues. Trimming at V came to 4 bases and at J to 7 bases, leaving 12 bases not matched to a gene. From germline, CDR1 is SGHNT and CDR2 YYREEE (reference sequence). In DNA, the CDR3 is TGTGCCAGCAGCCCGGGCAGGGGGCAAATGGGTGAAGCTTTCTTT. It specifies CASSPGRGQMGEAFF.

The rearrangement joins TRBV5-3 to TRBJ1-1; 7 bases map to TRBD1. TRBV5-3 is recorded as an ORF, its role being uncertain. The CDR3 runs 14 residues. V gave up 6 bases and J gave up 12 bases; unmatched junction bases: 17. This CDR3 is CARNQRVDRLESFF. The CDR3 nucleotides are TGTGCCAGAAACCAAAGGGTGGACAGGCTGGAATCTTTCTTT.

Concerning this clone: The same CDR3 arises from other DNA sequences in this sample as well. The chain is built from TRBV30 and TRBJ2-6; 8 bases are a match to TRBD2. From germline, CDR1 is GTSNPN and CDR2 SVGIG (reference sequence). V lost 0 bases to trimming and J lost 1 base; unmatched junction nucleotides: 2. The CDR3 length is 16 residues. CDR3 in amino acids: CAWSVRGGSGANVLTF. As DNA, the CDR3 is TGTGCCTGGAGTGTACGGGGGGGGTCTGGGGCCAACGTCCTGACTTTC. Complete variable domain (other parts from reference TRBV30 and TRBJ2-6): SQTIHQWPATLVQPVGSPLSLECTVEGTSNPNLYWYRQAAGRGLQLLFYSVGIGQISSEVPQNLSASRPQDRQFILSSKKLLLSDSGFYLCAWSVRGGSGANVLTFGAGSRLTVL.

This clone has only a few counts. This rearrangement joins TRBV4-2 to TRBJ2-1; D not certain. Germline CDR1 is LGHNA and CDR2 is YNFKEQ. Between the trimmed V and J ends, which lost 1 base and 0 bases, there was a span of 7 bases. The CDR3 length is 15 residues. CDR3 in DNA: TGTGCCAGCAGCCAAGTGGGCGACTCCTACAATGAGCAGTTCTTC. It codes for CASSQVGDSYNEQFF.

The chain carries TRBV6-6 and TRBJ1-3; TRBD1 agrees at 7 bases. V was pared by 8 bases and J by 2 bases, with 6 bases of the junction left unmatched. Looked up from germline, CDR1 is MNHNY and CDR2 is SVGAGI (reference sequence). CDR3 length equals 14 residues. The CDR3 DNA sequence: TGTGCCAGCTGGAGACAGGGAACTGGAAACACCATATATTTT. This gives the protein CASWRQGTGNTIYF.

The chain links TRBV5-6 to TRBJ2-7; a weak D match, TRBD2 (5 bases). Trimming removed 3 bases from V and 4 bases from J, with 8 bases in between. Germline CDR1 and CDR2: SGHDT and YYEEEE. The CDR3 consists of 12 residues. CDR3 coding DNA: TGTGCCAGCAGCTGGAGGCAGTACGAGCAGTACTTC. This sequence encodes CASSWRQYEQYF.

As concerns this clone: In the same sample, other DNA sequences code for this CDR3. The V gene is TRBV18, the J gene TRBJ2-5; the D gene is possibly TRBD2 (5 bases). Germline V CDR1 and CDR2: KGHSH, LQKENI. V was trimmed by 5 bases and J by 4 bases, leaving 8 bases between them. The CDR3 spans 12 residues. This CDR3 is CASSDGGETQYF. The CDR3 nucleotides read TGTGCCAGCTCAGACGGAGGAGAGACCCAGTACTTC.

The rearrangement joins TRBV7-9 to TRBJ2-5; 8 bases are shared with TRBD2. CDR1 is SEHNR, CDR2 FQNEAQ, per germline (reference sequence). Trimming took 5 bases from V and 3 from J; bases not matched to a gene: 2. CDR3 length: 13 residues. In nucleotides, the CDR3 is TGTGCCAGCAGCGATAGCGGGGAAGAGACCCAGTACTTC. It specifies CASSDSGEETQYF.

V and J are TRBV7-2 and TRBJ1-2; D call uncertain. Germline CDR1 is SGHTA and CDR2 is FQGNSA. The CDR3 length is 14 residues. Trimming left V 6 bases short and J 4 bases short, with 15 bases between. CDR3 nucleotides: TGTGCCAGCAGAACAGAGACAACGGGCTATGGCTACACCTTC. It encodes CASRTETTGYGYTF.

The CDR3 is CASSPTGAGNQPQHF. Written as DNA, the CDR3 is TGTGCCAGCAGCCCTACAGGGGCTGGCAATCAGCCCCAGCATTTT. This rearrangement joins TRBV3-1 (or the pseudogene TRBV3-2) to TRBJ1-5, with 7 bases matching TRBD1. The CDR3 has 15 amino acids. Germline V CDR1 and CDR2: LGHDT, YNNKEL (reference sequence). V lost 4 bases, J lost 2 bases, and 5 bases stayed unmatched.

This clone was counted between two and nine times. CDR3: CATGVFTGELFF. Written as DNA, the CDR3 is TGTGCCACCGGGGTATTCACCGGGGAGCTGTTTTTT. V is TRBV24-1 and J is TRBJ2-2; D is ambiguous. CDR3 length: 12 amino acids. Germline V gene sequence: CDR1 KGHDR, CDR2 SFDVKD. V was cut by 9 bases and J by 4 bases, with 8 bases left in between.

The J gene is TRBJ1-1, the V gene TRBV5-1, with TRBD1 as a possible D gene (5 bases). Between the trimmed V and J ends, which lost 0 bases and 0 bases, there was a span of 15 bases. The CDR3 extends over 17 amino acids. CDR1 is SGHRS, CDR2 YFSETQ, per germline. The CDR3 reads CASSLERSGPLNTEAFF. The CDR3, as DNA: TGCGCCAGCAGCTTGGAAAGGTCGGGACCATTGAACACTGAAGCTTTCTTT. The variable domain in full, completed from reference TRBV5-1 and TRBJ1-1, reads KAGVTQTPRYLIKTRGQQVTLSCSPISGHRSVSWYQQTPGQGLQFLFEYFSETQRNKGNFPGRFSGRQFSNSRSEMNVSTLELGDSALYLCASSLERSGPLNTEAFFGQGTRLTVV.

V gene TRBV7-8 combines with J gene TRBJ2-2; 8 bases map to TRBD1. In germline, CDR1 is SGHVS, CDR2 FQNEAQ. This CDR3 contains 14 residues. V gave up 5 bases and J gave up 4 bases; unmatched junction bases: 3. CDR3 protein: CASSRGQGTGELFF. CDR3 bases: TGTGCCAGCAGCCGTGGACAGGGCACCGGGGAGCTGTTTTTT. Using reference TRBV7-8 and TRBJ2-2 for the parts outside the CDR3, the full variable domain is GAGVSQSPRYKVAKRGQDVALRCDPISGHVSLFWYQQALGQGPEFLTYFQNEAQLDKSGLPSDRFFAERPEGSVSTLKIQRTQQEDSAVYLCASSRGQGTGELFFGEGSRLTVL.

Only a few counts were recorded for this clone. The CDR3 is CASSPGLAGGPSREQYF. In DNA form, the CDR3 reads TGCGCCAGCAGCCCGGGACTAGCGGGAGGGCCCTCTAGAGAGCAGTACTTC. The rearrangement uses TRBV5-1 and TRBJ2-7, with 16 bases lining up with TRBD2. J lost 7 bases, V lost 4 bases, and 11 bases had no gene match. CDR1 and CDR2 (germline): SGHRS, YFSETQ. CDR3 length: 17 residues. The complete variable domain, with remaining parts taken from reference TRBV5-1 and TRBJ2-7, reads KAGVTQTPRYLIKTRGQQVTLSCSPISGHRSVSWYQQTPGQGLQFLFEYFSETQRNKGNFPGRFSGRQFSNSRSEMNVSTLELGDSALYLCASSPGLAGGPSREQYFGPGTRLTVT.

The chain joins TRBV28 to TRBJ2-7; the D is unclear. This CDR3 comprises 13 residues. The germline V and J ends were trimmed by 2 bases and 0 bases, with 5 bases remaining between them. Germline lookup yields CDR1 MDHEN and CDR2 SYDVKM. The CDR3 is CASSLQSSYEQYF. In DNA, the CDR3 is TGTGCCAGCAGTTTACAAAGCTCCTACGAGCAGTACTTC.

The chain has TRBV7-9 and TRBJ2-3, with D possibly being TRBD2 (6 bases). The CDR3 has 14 residues. With 0 bases removed from V and 9 bases from J, the gap between germline ends came to 13 bases. The germline CDR1 and CDR2 sequences are SEHNR and FQNEAQ (reference sequence). In nucleotides, the CDR3 is TGTGCCAGCAGCTTAGCGCGGGAATACGTGACGCAGTATTTT. Its protein is CASSLAREYVTQYF.

This chain connects TRBV4-1 to TRBJ1-2; D gene uncertain. The CDR3 is 15 amino acids. Germline V gene sequence: CDR1 MGHRA, CDR2 YSYEKL. Trimming pared 0 bases from V and 4 bases from J, leaving 12 bases between. As DNA, the CDR3 is TGCGCCAGCAGCCAAGACGACGGGTTAGGCTATGGCTACACCTTC. Its translation: CASSQDDGLGYGYTF.

This rearrangement joins TRBV6-2 or TRBV6-3 to TRBJ1-5; D unresolved. The germline V gene has CDR1 MNHEY and CDR2 SVGEGT. V was pared by 3 bases and J by 9 bases, with 15 bases between. The CDR3 loop spans 14 amino acids. The CDR3 protein is CASSYGPHSAPQHF. Written as DNA, the CDR3 is TGTGCCAGCAGTTATGGGCCCCACAGTGCGCCCCAGCATTTT.

The J gene is TRBJ2-5, the V gene TRBV7-3; 9 bases map to TRBD2. Germline CDR1 and CDR2: SGHTA and FQGTGA. The CDR3 totals 18 residues. The J segment lost 1 base and the V segment lost 1 base, leaving 10 bases of the junction unmatched. The CDR3 nucleotides read TGTGCCAGCAGCTTAAGCGGGCGGGCTAGCGGGACCCAAGAGACCCAGTACTTC. This sequence encodes CASSLSGRASGTQETQYF. Supplemented by reference TRBV7-3 and TRBJ2-5, the full variable domain reads GAGVSQTPSNKVTEKGKYVELRCDPISGHTALYWYRQSLGQGPEFLIYFQGTGAADDSGLPNDRFFAVRPEGSVSTLKIQRTERGDSAVYLCASSLSGRASGTQETQYFGPGTRLLVL.